The next 30 T cell receptor beta chains were all read from a single sample in a study of CD8 T cells in Susac syndrome. The RNA input was roughly 0.5 to 1 ug, and it was reverse transcribed with random hexamers. TCRdb re-analysed the immunoSEQ multiplex PCR reads in MiXCR, keeping a single row per CDR3 protein. The sample lists a few hundred thousand distinct CDR3 sequences; approximately 85% were seen once. The sample consisted of CD8+ T cells from PBMCs. These receptors originate from a human donor with multiple sclerosis.

This clonotype was observed a handful of times. The J gene is TRBJ2-7, the V gene TRBV18; 7 bases line up with TRBD1. After removal of 6 bases from V and 1 base from J, the junction contained 9 bases not matched to a gene. The CDR3 contains 15 residues. Germline assignment: CDR1 KGHSH and CDR2 LQKENI. The CDR3 protein is CASSKGAIGSYEQYF. DNA for the CDR3: TGTGCCAGCTCTAAGGGGGCAATAGGGTCCTACGAGCAGTACTTC.

The chain couples TRBV27 to TRBJ1-5; a possible D gene is TRBD1 (6 bases). The length of the CDR3 is 14 residues. The germline V gene has CDR1 MNHEY and CDR2 SMNVEV (reference sequence). V lost 4 bases and J lost 3, with 10 bases in between. The CDR3 DNA sequence: TGTGCCAGCAGTTCGGACAGAAACAATCAGCCCCAGCATTTT. Translated, it gives CASSSDRNNQPQHF.

Here the CDR3 DNA reads TGTGCCAGCAGCCTGATGACAGGCCCCTACGAGCAGTACTTC. This translates into CASSLMTGPYEQYF. This sequence joins TRBV5-4 and TRBJ2-7, with D possibly being TRBD1 (6 bases). The germline V gene encodes CDR1 SGHNT and CDR2 YYREEE (reference sequence). The CDR3 runs to 14 residues. The V end lost 4 bases, the J end lost 2 bases, and 13 bases lay between the germline ends. Together with reference TRBV5-4 and TRBJ2-7, the CDR3 gives the full variable domain: ETGVTQSPTHLIKTRGQQVTLRCSSQSGHNTVSWYQQALGQGPQFIFQYYREEENGRGNFPPRFSGLQFPNYSSELNVNALELDDSALYLCASSLMTGPYEQYFGPGTRLTVT.

The V and J genes are TRBV2 and TRBJ1-5; TRBD1 matches 8 bases. CDR1 and CDR2 (germline): SNHLY, FYNNEI. The CDR3 extends over 13 amino acids. V was pared by 2 bases and J by 6 bases, with 0 bases of the junction left unmatched. In DNA form, the CDR3 reads TGTGCCAGCAGTGAAACAGGGGGTCAGCCCCAGCATTTT. Its protein is CASSETGGQPQHF. The full variable domain, in which reference TRBV2 and TRBJ1-5 provide the parts outside the CDR3, is EPEVTQTPSHQVTQMGQEVILRCVPISNHLYFYWYRQILGQKVEFLVSFYNNEISEKSEIFDDQFSVERPDGSNFTLKIRSTKLEDSAMYFCASSETGGQPQHFGDGTRLSIL.

This clonotype turned up a few times. This rearrangement joins TRBV27 to TRBJ1-2, with TRBD1 identical over 7 bases. Per the germline V gene, CDR1 is MNHEY and CDR2 is SMNVEV (reference sequence). V shed 3 bases, J shed 4 bases, and the junction held 2 bases outside the gene matches. The CDR3 totals 13 residues. CDR3 DNA: TGTGCCAGCAGTTTGACAGGGATCTATGGCTACACCTTC. Translated, it gives CASSLTGIYGYTF.

The rearrangement uses TRBV27 and TRBJ2-2; the D call may be TRBD1 or TRBD2 (6 bases each). The V and J ends lost 1 base and 4 bases respectively, with 16 bases between them. The germline CDR1 and CDR2 sequences are MNHEY and SMNVEV (reference sequence). CDR3 length: 17 residues. The chain's CDR3 is CASSLWTVGGGTGELFF. The CDR3 DNA reads as TGTGCCAGCAGTTTATGGACAGTGGGAGGAGGCACCGGGGAGCTGTTTTTT.

This rearrangement joins TRBV5-1 to TRBJ1-1, with 12 nucleotides matching TRBD1. V gave up 3 bases and J gave up 11 bases; unmatched junction bases: 14. The CDR3 contains 16 residues. Germline CDR1 reads SGHRS; CDR2 reads YFSETQ. The CDR3: CASSSYTGTGGNRAFF. CDR3 in DNA: TGCGCCAGCAGCTCGTACACCGGGACAGGGGGCAATCGGGCTTTCTTT.

This chain links TRBV6-4 with TRBJ2-2; D is possibly TRBD1 or TRBD2 (5 bases each). CDR1 and CDR2 (germline): MRHNA, SNTAGT. V lost 8 bases, J lost 1 base, and 14 bases lay in between. The CDR3 is made up of 15 amino acids. The CDR3 region is CASPRERENTGELFF. The CDR3 DNA reads as TGTGCCAGCCCCAGGGAACGGGAGAACACCGGGGAGCTGTTTTTT.

The V call is TRBV4-3, the J call TRBJ2-1, with 9 bases that match TRBD1. Germline values: CDR1 LGHNA, CDR2 YSLEER. The CDR3 has 15 residues. Trimming took 0 bases from V and 9 from J; bases not matched to a gene: 6. The CDR3: CASSQDGTGFGEQFF. The CDR3 DNA follows: TGCGCCAGCAGCCAAGATGGGACAGGGTTCGGTGAGCAGTTCTTC.

The chain joins TRBV20-1 to TRBJ2-2; D remains unclear. Germline V gene lookup returns CDR1 DFQATT and CDR2 SNEGSKA (reference sequence). The CDR3 contains 14 residues. V lost 3 bases, J lost 0 bases, and 8 bases lay in between. The CDR3 nucleotides are TGCAGTGCTAGCTTCACCTCGAACACCGGGGAGCTGTTTTTT. This encodes CSASFTSNTGELFF.

The chain has TRBV27 and TRBJ2-1, with D unclear. The CDR3 loop spans 11 amino acids. In germline, CDR1 is MNHEY, CDR2 SMNVEV (reference sequence). V lost 4 bases and J lost 10, with 8 bases in between. The chain's CDR3 is CASSSGVEQFF. The DNA for the CDR3 is TGTGCCAGCAGTTCCGGCGTGGAGCAGTTCTTC.

The CDR3 region is CASSHPPEGTGGNIQYF. CDR3 DNA sequence: TGCGCCAGCAGTCACCCGCCGGAGGGGACAGGGGGCAACATTCAGTACTTC. This chain connects TRBV23-1 to TRBJ2-4; TRBD1 matches at 12 bases. TRBV23-1 is recorded as an ORF, its role being uncertain. V was clipped by 3 bases and J by 7 bases; unmatched bases: 10. CDR3 size: 17 residues.

The rearrangement uses TRBV5-6 and TRBJ2-4; the D gene could be TRBD1 or TRBD2 (5 bases each). Between the trimmed V and J ends, which lost 1 base and 0 bases, there was a span of 11 bases. The CDR3 runs 16 residues. CDR1 and CDR2 from the germline V gene are SGHDT and YYEEEE. CDR3 bases: TGTGCCAGCAGCTTGCACAGGAGGCTAGCCAAAAACATTCAGTACTTC. It translates to CASSLHRRLAKNIQYF.

This chain links TRBV30 with TRBJ2-2; unclear D gene. Trimming removed 0 bases at V and 7 bases at J, with 12 bases between. This CDR3 comprises 14 residues. CDR1 GTSNPN and CDR2 SVGIG come from the germline V gene (reference sequence). The CDR3 spells CAWSVRVGFGELFF. The CDR3 bases are TGTGCCTGGAGTGTACGGGTCGGATTCGGGGAGCTGTTTTTT. The entire variable domain, with the rest obtained from reference TRBV30 and TRBJ2-2, is as follows: SQTIHQWPATLVQPVGSPLSLECTVEGTSNPNLYWYRQAAGRGLQLLFYSVGIGQISSEVPQNLSASRPQDRQFILSSKKLLLSDSGFYLCAWSVRVGFGELFFGEGSRLTVL.

The chain employs TRBV4-3 and TRBJ2-7; TRBD1 or TRBD2 may be the D gene (5 bases each). The CDR3 totals 16 residues. In germline, CDR1 is LGHNA, CDR2 YSLEER. Trimming left V 0 bases short and J 1 base short, with 13 bases between. In DNA form, the CDR3 reads TGCGCCAGCAGCCAAGAGGGGGTTGGGGGATCCTACGAGCAGTACTTC. Translated: CASSQEGVGGSYEQYF.

The chain links TRBV29-1 to TRBJ2-2; no firm D call. The CDR3 runs to 13 residues. Germline V gives CDR1 SQVTM, CDR2 ANQGSEA. V lost 8 bases to trimming and J lost 0 bases, with 10 bases between them. Here the CDR3 DNA reads TGCAGCTTTAAAATCGCGAACACCGGGGAGCTGTTTTTT. Translating it yields CSFKIANTGELFF.

The chain couples TRBV6-1 to TRBJ1-5; tentative D call: TRBD1 (5 bases). The CDR3 has 15 residues. Trimming left V 6 bases short and J 4 bases short, with 16 bases between. In germline, CDR1 is MNHNS, CDR2 SASEGT. CDR3 protein: CASRDPGTPNQPQHF. The DNA of the CDR3 is TGTGCCAGCAGGGACCCCGGGACCCCGAATCAGCCCCAGCATTTT.

CDR3 nucleotides: TGCGCCAGCAGCCAACCGACTAGCGGGAGGGCCGGGGAGCAGTTCTTC. Amino acid sequence: CASSQPTSGRAGEQFF. The chain has TRBV4-1 and TRBJ2-1, with 14 bases aligning to TRBD2. V gave up 2 bases and J gave up 10 bases; unmatched junction bases: 7. The CDR3 is 16 residues long. The germline V gene encodes CDR1 MGHRA and CDR2 YSYEKL.

V usage is TRBV5-1 and J usage is TRBJ1-5; 7 bases map to TRBD1. The CDR3 covers 13 residues. Germline V gene sequence: CDR1 SGHRS, CDR2 YFSETQ. V lost 10 bases and J lost 4; bases outside the gene matches: 8. CDR3 residues: CAALQGCNQPQHF. The DNA for the CDR3 is TGCGCCGCACTACAGGGGTGTAATCAGCCCCAGCATTTT. Supplemented by reference TRBV5-1 and TRBJ1-5, the full variable domain reads KAGVTQTPRYLIKTRGQQVTLSCSPISGHRSVSWYQQTPGQGLQFLFEYFSETQRNKGNFPGRFSGRQFSNSRSEMNVSTLELGDSALYLCAALQGCNQPQHFGDGTRLSIL.

This clonotype was detected a few times. The rearrangement joins TRBV15 to TRBJ2-7, with D maybe TRBD1 (5 bases). The CDR3 has 13 residues. The germline gives CDR1 LNHNV, CDR2 YYDKDF (reference sequence). Trimming left V 5 bases short and J 2 bases short, with 10 bases between. The CDR3: CATSAAGTYEQYF. The CDR3 bases are TGTGCCACCAGCGCGGCAGGGACCTACGAGCAGTACTTC.

The chain carries TRBV11-2 and TRBJ2-3; 11 bases line up with TRBD2. Germline CDR1 reads SGHAT; CDR2 reads FQNNGV. This CDR3 is built from 19 residues. Unmatched junction bases numbered 10, after V lost 1 base and J lost 1 base. CDR3 sequence: CASSLVGTSGWRRTDTQYF. The CDR3, as DNA: TGTGCCAGCAGCTTAGTTGGGACTAGCGGCTGGCGGCGCACAGATACGCAGTATTTT.

The rearrangement uses TRBV21-1 and TRBJ2-5; the DNA was not used to check the table's D call, TRBD2. TRBV21-1 is a pseudogene locus. This CDR3 has 18 amino acids. The CDR3 loop is CASSKAATSGGSQETQYF. The CDR3 DNA sequence: TGTGCCAGCAGCAAAGCCGCGACTAGCGGGGGAAGCCAAGAGACCCAGTACTTC.

The rearrangement links TRBV9 to TRBJ2-6; 8 nucleotides agree with TRBD2. The CDR3 sequence is 17 residues long. Germline V lookup: CDR1 SGDLS, CDR2 YYNGEE. J lost 2 bases, V lost 3 bases, and 7 bases had no gene match. CDR3 nucleotide sequence: TGTGCCAGCAGCGCGGACCCGACTAGCGCTGGGGCCAACGTCCTGACTTTC. Residues: CASSADPTSAGANVLTF. Full variable domain (rest looked up from reference TRBV9 and TRBJ2-6): DSGVTQTPKHLITATGQRVTLRCSPRSGDLSVYWYQQSLDQGLQFLIQYYNGEERAKGNILERFSAQQFPDLHSELNLSSLELGDSALYFCASSADPTSAGANVLTFGAGSRLTVL.

The rearrangement uses TRBV9 and TRBJ1-1; maybe TRBD1 (6 bases). In germline, CDR1 is SGDLS, CDR2 YYNGEE. CDR3 length: 15 amino acids. V lost 3 bases and J 2 bases, leaving 14 bases between the germline ends. CDR3 DNA sequence: TGTGCCAGCAGCGGTCACAGGGAAGTAAACACTGAAGCTTTCTTT. Amino acids: CASSGHREVNTEAFF. The full variable domain, with the rest looked up from reference TRBV9 and TRBJ1-1, is DSGVTQTPKHLITATGQRVTLRCSPRSGDLSVYWYQQSLDQGLQFLIQYYNGEERAKGNILERFSAQQFPDLHSELNLSSLELGDSALYFCASSGHREVNTEAFFGQGTRLTVV.

This clonotype was detected only once. The DNA for the CDR3 is TGTCCAGGGGGCGGTCAGCCCCAGCATTTT. As protein: CPGGGQPQHF. This chain connects TRBV19 to TRBJ1-5, with TRBD1 identical over 8 bases. The CDR3 is 10 amino acids. From germline, CDR1 is LNHDA and CDR2 SQIVND (reference sequence).

V gene TRBV28 combines with J gene TRBJ2-3, with 11 bases matching TRBD2. Germline CDR1 reads MDHEN; CDR2 reads SYDVKM. V shed 7 bases, J shed 2 bases, and the junction held 5 bases outside the gene matches. This CDR3 region has 15 residues. This chain's CDR3 is CASKLLAGATDTQYF. The CDR3 DNA reads TGTGCCAGCAAACTACTAGCGGGAGCCACAGATACGCAGTATTTT.

The chain recombines TRBV5-4 with TRBJ2-3; no clear D. CDR1 and CDR2 from the germline V gene are SGHNT and YYREEE (reference sequence). The CDR3 consists of 15 residues. The germline V and J ends were trimmed by 0 bases and 1 base, with 9 bases remaining between them. The CDR3 region is CASSLVAERTDTQYF. The CDR3 DNA reads as TGTGCCAGCAGCTTGGTGGCAGAACGCACAGATACGCAGTATTTT.

V is TRBV20-1 and J is TRBJ2-1; 13 bases are a match to TRBD2. The ends lost 5 bases at V and 9 bases at J; junction bases unmatched: 7. CDR1 DFQATT and CDR2 SNEGSKA come from the germline V gene (reference sequence). CDR3 length: 14 residues. The CDR3 DNA reads TGCAGTGCTCGACTAGCGGGAGGCCCTCCTGAGCAGTTCTTC. The encoded protein is CSARLAGGPPEQFF.

The chain has TRBV13 and TRBJ2-7, with D possibly being TRBD1 (6 bases). Between the trimmed V and J ends, which lost 5 bases and 1 base, there was a span of 18 bases. The CDR3 has 16 residues. Germline V lookup: CDR1 PRHDT, CDR2 FYEKMQ (reference sequence). CDR3: CASSPQTGPGSYEQYF. The CDR3 DNA reads as TGTGCCAGCAGCCCCCAGACAGGACCTGGGTCCTACGAGCAGTACTTC.

On this clonotype: One junction end disagrees with the germline gene, perhaps due to a read error. This chain connects TRBV30 to TRBJ2-1; D unresolved. The V gene's germline CDR1 is GTSNPN and CDR2 SVGIG (reference sequence). This CDR3 region has 15 residues. The CDR3 reads CAWRYIESSHNEQFF. The DNA of the CDR3 is TGTGCCTGGAGGTATATAGAGTCCTCCCACAATGAGCAGTTCTTC.